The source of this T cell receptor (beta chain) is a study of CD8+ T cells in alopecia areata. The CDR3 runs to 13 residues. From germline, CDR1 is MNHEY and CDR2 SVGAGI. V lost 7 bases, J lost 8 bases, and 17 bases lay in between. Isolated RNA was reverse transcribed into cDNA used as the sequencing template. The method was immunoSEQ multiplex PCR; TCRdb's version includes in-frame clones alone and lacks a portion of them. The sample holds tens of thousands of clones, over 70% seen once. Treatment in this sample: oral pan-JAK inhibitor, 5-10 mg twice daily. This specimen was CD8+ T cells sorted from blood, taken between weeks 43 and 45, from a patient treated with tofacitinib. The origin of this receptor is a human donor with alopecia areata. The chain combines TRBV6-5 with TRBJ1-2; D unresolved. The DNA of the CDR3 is TGTGCCAGCACCCCCTCCAGCCTGGGCGGCTACACCTTC. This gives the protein CASTPSSLGGYTF.